The text below deals with one T cell receptor beta chain. Its antigen is undetermined. TCRdb reanalysed the 5' RACE reads using MiXCR and keeps one entry per CDR3 protein. The sample holds around 490,000 distinct CDR3 sequences, around 15% seen once. These data originate in a study of identical twins. This CDR3 is 15 amino acids long. V gave up 5 bases and J gave up 5 bases; unmatched junction bases: 8. Looked up from germline, CDR1 is MNHNS and CDR2 is SASEGT. Study-wide findings and caveats: Invariant MAIT and iNKT cells are populations that could partly confound zero-insertion analyses.

These sequences were also reported in another study, on yellow fever vaccine responses in identical twins.

The sequence was collected from a woman younger than 35 in good health. The rearrangement joins TRBV6-1 to TRBJ2-2; 7 bases fit TRBD1. Input material: CD4+ T cells sorted from blood. DNA of the CDR3: TGTGCCAGCAGTCTTGACAGGGCTGGGACCGGGGAGCTGTTTTTT. Encoded protein: CASSLDRAGTGELFF.